Presented here are 20 T cell receptor beta chains from one specimen sequenced in a study of OX40 agonist ivuxolimab in advanced cancers. Receptor libraries were prepared by the immunoSEQ multiplex PCR assay. TCRdb obtained this table from immuneACCESS and retained in-frame rearrangements with V and J assigned. These tables miss some clones; where compared with another copy, unresolved V genes account for less than half of the shortfall, and the remainder is unexplained. In all, the sample holds around 70,000 clones, and about 80% of those were seen once. 6.9% of the sample lies in the top ten. The sequences come from CD4+ or CD8+ T cells sorted from blood, collected in a trial of the OX40 agonist ivuxolimab. All receptors derive from an adult with an advanced solid tumor such as melanoma, head and neck, liver or kidney cancer.

The chain employs TRBV6-5 and TRBJ2-7; the D gene could be TRBD1 or TRBD2 (5 bases each). The CDR3 consists of 14 residues. The V end lost 2 bases, the J end lost 1 base, and 9 bases lay between the germline ends. CDR1 is MNHEY, CDR2 SVGAGI, per germline. The CDR3 sequence: CASSYGGPSYEQYF. The CDR3, as DNA: TGTGCCAGCAGTTACGGGGGACCGTCCTACGAGCAGTACTTC.

The chain joins TRBV7-3 to TRBJ2-5; D is perhaps TRBD1 or TRBD2 (5 bases each). The CDR3 is 15 residues long. V lost 5 bases to trimming and J lost 5 bases, with 18 bases between them. Germline CDR1 SGHTA, CDR2 FQGTGA. The CDR3 nucleotides read TGTGCCAGCAGCCCCTCGGGACGGACAAGCGAGACCCAGTACTTC. Its protein is CASSPSGRTSETQYF.

This clone was detected once. This sequence joins TRBV14 and TRBJ1-4, with a possible D match to TRBD1 (5 bases). CDR3 length: 16 amino acids. With 1 base removed from V and 2 bases from J, the gap between germline ends came to 11 bases. Germline V gene lookup returns CDR1 SGHDN and CDR2 FVKESK. The CDR3 sequence: CASSQVWGSTNEKLFF. CDR3 DNA: TGTGCCAGCAGCCAAGTCTGGGGGTCTACTAATGAAAAACTGTTTTTT.

This clone has a single count. The chain employs TRBV7-2 and TRBJ1-1; TRBD1 might be the D (6 bases). Per the germline V gene, CDR1 is SGHTA and CDR2 is FQGNSA. There are 16 residues in the CDR3. Deletions cut 3 bases from V and 5 bases from J, with 19 bases between. CDR3 in DNA: TGTGCCAGCAGCTTGCCTTTTGGGGGGGCGGATACTGAAGCTTTCTTT. It yields the protein CASSLPFGGADTEAFF.

The chain couples TRBV6-5 to TRBJ2-7; 9 bases match TRBD1. V lost 4 bases to trimming and J lost 2 bases; unmatched junction nucleotides: 6. The CDR3 has 15 amino acids. Per the germline V gene, CDR1 is MNHEY and CDR2 is SVGAGI. CDR3 in amino acids: CASSSPGQGAYEQYF. The CDR3 DNA reads TGTGCCAGCAGTTCGCCGGGACAGGGTGCCTACGAGCAGTACTTC.

The rearrangement links TRBV28 to TRBJ1-4; TRBD1 aligns across 7 bases. Germline V lookup: CDR1 MDHEN, CDR2 SYDVKM. V shed 8 bases, J shed 5 bases, and the junction held 8 bases outside the gene matches. The CDR3 totals 14 residues. The CDR3 region is CASESRDRNEKLFF. CDR3 bases: TGTGCCAGCGAAAGCCGGGACAGAAATGAAAAACTGTTTTTT.

The rearrangement joins TRBV19 to TRBJ2-1; D call uncertain. Germline-derived CDR1 and CDR2 are LNHDA and SQIVND (reference sequence). The CDR3 consists of 13 residues. The V gene lost 8 bases and the J gene lost 9 bases, with 17 bases spanning the gap. CDR3 sequence reads: CASSRSEESEQFF. Here the CDR3 DNA reads TGTGCCAGTTCAAGAAGTGAAGAAAGTGAGCAGTTCTTC.

V usage is TRBV9 and J usage is TRBJ2-2, with 11 bases that match TRBD2. Germline V lookup: CDR1 SGDLS, CDR2 YYNGEE. V shed 0 bases and J 3 bases; nucleotides not matched to a gene: 7. This CDR3 contains 18 residues. The CDR3 protein is CASSVAPGLAVDTGELFF. The CDR3 nucleotides are TGTGCCAGCAGCGTAGCTCCGGGACTAGCGGTCGACACCGGGGAGCTGTTTTTT. The variable domain in full, completed from reference TRBV9 and TRBJ2-2, reads DSGVTQTPKHLITATGQRVTLRCSPRSGDLSVYWYQQSLDQGLQFLIQYYNGEERAKGNILERFSAQQFPDLHSELNLSSLELGDSALYFCASSVAPGLAVDTGELFFGEGSRLTVL.

This clone was seen just once. The rearrangement uses TRBV5-6 and TRBJ1-1; maybe TRBD1 (5 bases). Trimming removed 1 base from V and 7 bases from J, with 14 bases in between. The CDR3 is 14 residues long. CDR1 and CDR2 from the germline V gene are SGHDT and YYEEEE. The CDR3 DNA reads as TGTGCCAGCAGCTTGAGGGGCAGGGAGGATGAAGCTTTCTTT. Its translation: CASSLRGREDEAFF.

This clone was observed a handful of times. The chain couples TRBV9 to TRBJ1-2; D gene ambiguous. This CDR3 is built from 12 residues. Trimming pared 3 bases from V and 6 bases from J, leaving 9 bases between. Germline CDR1 SGDLS, CDR2 YYNGEE. This chain's CDR3 is CASSAGINGYTF. CDR3 in DNA: TGTGCCAGCAGCGCCGGAATAAATGGCTACACCTTC.

This chain uses TRBV10-3 with TRBJ1-5; D not resolved. V shed 6 bases and J shed 4 bases, with 16 bases lying between them. Germline CDR1 is ENHRY and CDR2 is SYGVKD. CDR3 length: 15 amino acids. The CDR3 nucleotides read TGTGCCATCAGAGAGGGCGGTGGACGGAATCAGCCCCAGCATTTT. Amino acids: CAIREGGGRNQPQHF.

This clone is judged medium-sized. This sequence joins TRBV4-1 and TRBJ1-1; D is unresolved. The CDR3 extends over 13 amino acids. The V end lost 4 bases, the J end lost 8 bases, and 14 bases lay between the germline ends. Per the germline V gene, CDR1 is MGHRA and CDR2 is YSYEKL. DNA for the CDR3: TGCGCCAGCAGCCCAAGGGAACATGCGGAAGCTTTCTTT. This translates into CASSPREHAEAFF.

V is TRBV11-3 and J is TRBJ2-1; 8 bases are a match to TRBD2. The CDR3 covers 19 residues. V was pared by 3 bases and J by 8 bases, with 21 bases of the junction left unmatched. Per germline, CDR1 SGHNT and CDR2 YENEEA. CDR3: CASSLGLVIFGGGNDEQFF. CDR3 sequence (DNA): TGTGCCAGCAGCTTGGGACTAGTAATTTTTGGCGGTGGAAACGATGAGCAGTTCTTC.

The chain combines TRBV7-2 with TRBJ2-1, with D perhaps TRBD1 or TRBD2 (5 bases each). Germline CDR1 reads SGHTA; CDR2 reads FQGNSA. V lost 1 base and J lost 6, with 13 bases in between. The CDR3 loop spans 15 amino acids. CDR3 in DNA: TGTGCCAGCAGCTTAGTTGGGGACGACCTCAATGAGCAGTTCTTC. As protein: CASSLVGDDLNEQFF.

The J gene is TRBJ1-1, the V gene TRBV9; tentatively, D is TRBD1 (5 bases). The ends were cut back, 6 bases at V and 3 bases at J, with 27 bases in the middle. Germline V CDR1 and CDR2: SGDLS, YYNGEE. This CDR3 region has 18 residues. As DNA, the CDR3 is TGTGCCAGCACCAGATCCGCCGGGACGGAAGTTGGAGACACTGAAGCTTTCTTT. Residues: CASTRSAGTEVGDTEAFF. Drawing the rest from reference TRBV9 and TRBJ1-1, the complete variable domain is DSGVTQTPKHLITATGQRVTLRCSPRSGDLSVYWYQQSLDQGLQFLIQYYNGEERAKGNILERFSAQQFPDLHSELNLSSLELGDSALYFCASTRSAGTEVGDTEAFFGQGTRLTVV.

The CDR3 bases are TGTGCCAGTAGTGGAGAAGAGATGGGGTATGGCTACACCTTC. It codes for CASSGEEMGYGYTF. V usage is TRBV19 and J usage is TRBJ1-2; the D is unclear. The CDR3 sequence is 14 residues long. The V end was cut by 5 bases, the J end by 5 bases, with 15 bases between. Germline V gene data show CDR1 as LNHDA and CDR2 as SQIVND (reference sequence).

This clone was detected once. The gene calls are TRBV4-1 and TRBJ1-5; D remains ambiguous. This CDR3 comprises 15 residues. CDR1 MGHRA and CDR2 YSYEKL come from the germline V gene. V lost 3 bases, J lost 4 bases, and 13 bases lay in between. CDR3 sequence: CASSHQPGDNQPQHF. CDR3 DNA sequence: TGCGCCAGCAGCCACCAACCGGGAGATAATCAGCCCCAGCATTTT.

In this sample, this clone turned up once. The genes are TRBV19 and TRBJ2-3, with D tentatively TRBD2 (7 bases). The germline V gene has CDR1 LNHDA and CDR2 SQIVND (reference sequence). Trimming removed 5 bases from V and 4 bases from J, with 16 bases in between. This CDR3 spans 15 amino acids. The CDR3: CASSPTGGRADTQYF. In nucleotides, the CDR3 is TGTGCCAGTAGTCCTACGGGGGGCCGGGCAGATACGCAGTATTTT.

The V call is TRBV4-1, the J call TRBJ2-3; TRBD2 agrees at 9 bases. The junction had 7 bases not matched to a gene; V was cut back by 1 base and J by 5 bases. Germline V lookup: CDR1 MGHRA, CDR2 YSYEKL. This CDR3 comprises 16 residues. The CDR3 DNA reads as TGCGCCAGCAGCCAAGGCGGTGCGGGGGGGATAGATACGCAGTATTTT. This encodes CASSQGGAGGIDTQYF.

This chain connects TRBV27 to TRBJ2-1, with D maybe TRBD2 (5 bases). This CDR3 contains 14 residues. Trimming removed 8 bases at V and 5 bases at J, with 16 bases between. Germline V gene lookup returns CDR1 MNHEY and CDR2 SMNVEV (reference sequence). CDR3 sequence: CASAPAGFNNEQFF. Here the CDR3 DNA reads TGTGCCAGCGCACCCGCGGGCTTTAACAATGAGCAGTTCTTC.